This section outlines one TCR beta chain sequence together with its context. This sample is part of a study of blood T cell repertoires in COVID-19. On the study more broadly: Researchers got acute and convalescent COVID-19 samples from the United States, Italy and Spain. PBMCs, B-cell-depleted T cells, or T cells were the source of the cDNA or gDNA that made up the material.

Per the study methods: Cell counts per sample came from amplifying reference gene primers. Assay: immunoSEQ multiplex PCR; the TCRdb copy retains only in-frame clones and omits some. V, J and clone size are those of that table, while D and trimming were read from the DNA. The table includes 200,000 to 300,000 clones, around 90% detected once. Patients at the Seattle site were enrolled during active infection and followed longitudinally. J lost 6 bases, V lost 5 bases, and 12 bases had no gene match. Looked up from germline, CDR1 is SEHNR and CDR2 is FQNEAQ (reference sequence). This CDR3 is built from 15 residues.

This TCR derives from a man aged 25 to 45 with COVID-19, enrolled during active disease. The J gene is TRBJ1-2, the V gene TRBV7-9; 7 nucleotides match TRBD1. Sequenced: peripheral blood. CDR3 sequence (DNA): TGTGCCAGCAGCCAAACAGGGGCTAAGTTGGATGGCTACACCTTC. It codes for CASSQTGAKLDGYTF.